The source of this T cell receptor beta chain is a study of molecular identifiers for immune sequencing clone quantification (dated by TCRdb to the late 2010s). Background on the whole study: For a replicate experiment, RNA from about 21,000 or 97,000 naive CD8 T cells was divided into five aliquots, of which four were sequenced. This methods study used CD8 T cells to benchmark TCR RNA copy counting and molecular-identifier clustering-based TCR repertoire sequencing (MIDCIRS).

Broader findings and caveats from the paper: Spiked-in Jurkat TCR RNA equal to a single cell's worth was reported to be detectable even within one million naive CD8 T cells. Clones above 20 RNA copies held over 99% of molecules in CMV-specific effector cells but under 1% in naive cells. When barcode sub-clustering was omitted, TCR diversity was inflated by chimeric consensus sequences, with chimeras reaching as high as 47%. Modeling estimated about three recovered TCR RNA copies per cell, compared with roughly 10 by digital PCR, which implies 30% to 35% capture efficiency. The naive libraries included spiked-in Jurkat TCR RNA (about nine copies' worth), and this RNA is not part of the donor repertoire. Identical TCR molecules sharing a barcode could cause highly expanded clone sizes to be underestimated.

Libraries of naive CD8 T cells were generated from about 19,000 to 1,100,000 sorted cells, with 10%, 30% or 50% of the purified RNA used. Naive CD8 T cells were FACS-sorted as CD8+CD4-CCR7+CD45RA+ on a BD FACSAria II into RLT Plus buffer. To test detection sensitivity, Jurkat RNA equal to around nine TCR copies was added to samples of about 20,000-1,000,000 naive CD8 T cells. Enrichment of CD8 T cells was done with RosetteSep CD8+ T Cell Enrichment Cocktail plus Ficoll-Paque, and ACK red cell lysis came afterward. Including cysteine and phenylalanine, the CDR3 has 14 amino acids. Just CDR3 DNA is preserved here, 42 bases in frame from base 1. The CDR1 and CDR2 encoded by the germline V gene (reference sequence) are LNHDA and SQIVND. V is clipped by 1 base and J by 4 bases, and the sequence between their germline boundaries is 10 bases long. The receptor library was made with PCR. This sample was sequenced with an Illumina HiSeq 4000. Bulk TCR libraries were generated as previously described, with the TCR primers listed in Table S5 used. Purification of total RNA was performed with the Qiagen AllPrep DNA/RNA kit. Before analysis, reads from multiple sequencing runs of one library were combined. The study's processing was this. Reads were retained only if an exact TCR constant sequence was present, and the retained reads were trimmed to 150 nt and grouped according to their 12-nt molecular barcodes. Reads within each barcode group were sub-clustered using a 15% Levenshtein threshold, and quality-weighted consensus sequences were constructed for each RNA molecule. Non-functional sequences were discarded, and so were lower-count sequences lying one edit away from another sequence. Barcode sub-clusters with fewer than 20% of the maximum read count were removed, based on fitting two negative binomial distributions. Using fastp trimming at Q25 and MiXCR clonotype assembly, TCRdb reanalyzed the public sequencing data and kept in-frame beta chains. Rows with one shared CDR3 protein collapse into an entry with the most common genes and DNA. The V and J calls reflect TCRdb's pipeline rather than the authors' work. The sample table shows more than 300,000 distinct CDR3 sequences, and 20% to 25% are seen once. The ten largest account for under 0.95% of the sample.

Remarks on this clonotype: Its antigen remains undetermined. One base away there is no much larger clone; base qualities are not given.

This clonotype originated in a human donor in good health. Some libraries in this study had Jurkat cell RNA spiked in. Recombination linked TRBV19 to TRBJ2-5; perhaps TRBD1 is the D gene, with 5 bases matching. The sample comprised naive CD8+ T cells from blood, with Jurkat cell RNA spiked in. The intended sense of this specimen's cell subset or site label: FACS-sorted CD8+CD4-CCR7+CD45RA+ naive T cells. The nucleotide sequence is TGTGCCAGTAGTATAGGGGCAGGGATAGAGACCCAGTACTTC. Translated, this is CASSIGAGIETQYF.